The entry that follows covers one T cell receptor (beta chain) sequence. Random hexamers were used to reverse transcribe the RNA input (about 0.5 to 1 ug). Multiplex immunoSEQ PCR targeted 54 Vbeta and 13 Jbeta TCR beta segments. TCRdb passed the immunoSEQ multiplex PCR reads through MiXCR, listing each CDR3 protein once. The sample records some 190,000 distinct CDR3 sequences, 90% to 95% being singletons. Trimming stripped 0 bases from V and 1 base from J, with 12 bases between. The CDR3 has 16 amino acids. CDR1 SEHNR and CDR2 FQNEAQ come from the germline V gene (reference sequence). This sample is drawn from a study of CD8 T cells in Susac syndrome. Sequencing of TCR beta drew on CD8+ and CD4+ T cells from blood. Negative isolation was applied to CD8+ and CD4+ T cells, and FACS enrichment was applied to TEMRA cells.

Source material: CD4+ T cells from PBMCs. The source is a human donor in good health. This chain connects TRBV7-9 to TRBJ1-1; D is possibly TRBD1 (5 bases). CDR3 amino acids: CASSLASGTPNTEAFF. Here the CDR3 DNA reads TGTGCCAGCAGCTTAGCCTCCGGGACCCCGAACACTGAAGCTTTCTTT. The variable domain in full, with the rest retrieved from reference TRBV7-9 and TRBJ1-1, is DTGVSQNPRHKITKRGQNVTFRCDPISEHNRLYWYRQTLGQGPEFLTYFQNEAQLEKSRLLSDRFSAERPKGSFSTLEIQRTEQGDSAMYLCASSLASGTPNTEAFFGQGTRLTVV.